This T cell receptor beta chain was found in a study of cytomegalovirus exposure and HLA in healthy donors. Primers for the PCR totalled 60 Vbeta and 13 Jbeta. Measured with immunoSEQ multiplex PCR; TCRdb has only the in-frame clones, and not every one. This table has around 150,000 clones, approximately 62% appearing once. There are 15 residues in the CDR3. The germline V and J ends were trimmed by 6 bases and 3 bases, with 14 bases remaining between them. Looked up from germline, CDR1 is MDHEN and CDR2 is SYDVKM. This chain links TRBV28 with TRBJ1-4; D gene unclear. The TCR sequence derives from a human donor in good health. The sample comprised PBMCs. The CDR3 sequence is CASSSPAAANEKLFF. DNA for the CDR3: TGTGCCAGCAGCTCCCCTGCGGCAGCTAATGAAAAACTGTTTTTT.